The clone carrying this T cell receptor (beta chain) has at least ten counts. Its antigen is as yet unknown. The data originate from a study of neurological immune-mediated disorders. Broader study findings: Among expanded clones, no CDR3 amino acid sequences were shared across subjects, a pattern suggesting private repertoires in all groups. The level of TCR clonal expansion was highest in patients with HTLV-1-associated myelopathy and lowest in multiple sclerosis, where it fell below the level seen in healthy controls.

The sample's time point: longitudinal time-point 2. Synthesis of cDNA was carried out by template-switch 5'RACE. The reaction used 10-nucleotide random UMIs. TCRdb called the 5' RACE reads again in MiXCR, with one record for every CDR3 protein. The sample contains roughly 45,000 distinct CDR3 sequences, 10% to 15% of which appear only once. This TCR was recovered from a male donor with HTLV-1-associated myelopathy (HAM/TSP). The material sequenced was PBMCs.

In nucleotides, the CDR3 is TGCGCCAGCAGCCAAGGTGGGCAGGGTCTAAGCAATCAGCCCCAGCATTTT. Its translation is CASSQGGQGLSNQPQHF. The chain joins TRBV4-1 to TRBJ1-5; the D gene is possibly TRBD1 (5 bases). The CDR3 contains 17 residues. Germline assignment: CDR1 MGHRA and CDR2 YSYEKL. V shed 1 base and J shed 1 base, with 14 bases lying between them.